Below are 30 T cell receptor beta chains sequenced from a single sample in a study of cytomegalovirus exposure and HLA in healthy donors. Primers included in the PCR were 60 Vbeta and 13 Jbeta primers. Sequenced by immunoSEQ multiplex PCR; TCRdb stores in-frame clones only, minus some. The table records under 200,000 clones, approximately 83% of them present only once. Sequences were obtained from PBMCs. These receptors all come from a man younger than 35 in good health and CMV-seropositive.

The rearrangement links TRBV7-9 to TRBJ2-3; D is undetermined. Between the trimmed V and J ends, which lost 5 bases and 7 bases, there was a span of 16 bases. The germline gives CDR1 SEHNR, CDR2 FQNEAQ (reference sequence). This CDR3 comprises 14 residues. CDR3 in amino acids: CASSKRYHRNTQYF. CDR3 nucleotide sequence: TGTGCCAGCAGCAAAAGGTACCACAGAAATACGCAGTATTTT.

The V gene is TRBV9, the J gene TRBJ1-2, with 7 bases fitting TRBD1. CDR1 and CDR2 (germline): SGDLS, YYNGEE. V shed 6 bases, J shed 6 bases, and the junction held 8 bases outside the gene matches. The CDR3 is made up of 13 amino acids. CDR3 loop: CASNRDRADGYTF. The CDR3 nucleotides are TGTGCCAGCAACAGAGACAGGGCGGATGGCTACACCTTC.

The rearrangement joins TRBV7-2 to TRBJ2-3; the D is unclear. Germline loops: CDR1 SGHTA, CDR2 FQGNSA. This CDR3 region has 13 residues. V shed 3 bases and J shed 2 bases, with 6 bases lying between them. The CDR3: CASSFFSTDTQYF. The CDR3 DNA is TGTGCCAGCAGCTTCTTTTCCACAGATACGCAGTATTTT.

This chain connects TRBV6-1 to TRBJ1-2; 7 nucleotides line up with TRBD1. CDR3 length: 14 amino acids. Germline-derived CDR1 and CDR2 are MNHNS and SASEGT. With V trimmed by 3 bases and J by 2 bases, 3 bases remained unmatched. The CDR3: CASSEHRGNYGYTF. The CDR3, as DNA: TGTGCCAGCAGTGAGCACAGGGGAAACTATGGCTACACCTTC.

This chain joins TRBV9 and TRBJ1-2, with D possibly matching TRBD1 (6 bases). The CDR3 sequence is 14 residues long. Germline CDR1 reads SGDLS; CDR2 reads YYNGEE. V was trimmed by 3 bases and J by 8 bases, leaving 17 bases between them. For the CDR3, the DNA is TGTGCCAGCAGCGCCGGGGGGCAGGCGGTGGGCTACACCTTC. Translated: CASSAGGQAVGYTF. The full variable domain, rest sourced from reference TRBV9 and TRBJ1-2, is DSGVTQTPKHLITATGQRVTLRCSPRSGDLSVYWYQQSLDQGLQFLIQYYNGEERAKGNILERFSAQQFPDLHSELNLSSLELGDSALYFCASSAGGQAVGYTFGSGTRLTVV.

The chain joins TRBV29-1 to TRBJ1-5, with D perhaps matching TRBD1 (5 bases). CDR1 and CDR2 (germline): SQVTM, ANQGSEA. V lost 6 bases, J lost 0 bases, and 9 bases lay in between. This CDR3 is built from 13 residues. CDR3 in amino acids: CSVSGGSNQPQHF. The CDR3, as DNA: TGCAGCGTGTCCGGGGGTAGCAATCAGCCCCAGCATTTT.

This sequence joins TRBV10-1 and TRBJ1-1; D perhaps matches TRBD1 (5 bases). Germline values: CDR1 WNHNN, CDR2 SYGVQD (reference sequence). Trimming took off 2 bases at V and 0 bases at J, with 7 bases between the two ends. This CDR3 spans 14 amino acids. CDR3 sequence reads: CASSEDSLNTEAFF. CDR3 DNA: TGCGCCAGCAGTGAGGACAGCTTGAACACTGAAGCTTTCTTT.

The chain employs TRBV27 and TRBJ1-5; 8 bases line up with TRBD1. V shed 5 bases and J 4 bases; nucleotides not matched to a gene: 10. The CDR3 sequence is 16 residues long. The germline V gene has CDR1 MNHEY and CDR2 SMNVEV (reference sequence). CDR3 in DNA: TGTGCCAGCAGTCTGCGGACAGGGAGGGTTAATCAGCCCCAGCATTTT. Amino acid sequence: CASSLRTGRVNQPQHF.

The CDR3 is CASSMINRPNTEAFF. In DNA, the CDR3 is TGTGCCAGTAGTATGATCAACAGGCCGAACACTGAAGCTTTCTTT. V gene TRBV19 combines with J gene TRBJ1-1; possibly TRBD1 for D (5 bases). Germline values: CDR1 LNHDA, CDR2 SQIVND (reference sequence). Trimming cost V 3 bases and J 1 base, with 12 bases left between them. The CDR3 length is 15 residues.

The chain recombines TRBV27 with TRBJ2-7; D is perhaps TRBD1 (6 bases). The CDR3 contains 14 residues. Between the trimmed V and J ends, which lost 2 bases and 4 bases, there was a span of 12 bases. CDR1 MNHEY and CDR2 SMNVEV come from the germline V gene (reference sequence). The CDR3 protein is CASSLSAGVYEQYF. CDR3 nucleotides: TGTGCCAGCAGTTTAAGTGCAGGGGTTTACGAGCAGTACTTC.

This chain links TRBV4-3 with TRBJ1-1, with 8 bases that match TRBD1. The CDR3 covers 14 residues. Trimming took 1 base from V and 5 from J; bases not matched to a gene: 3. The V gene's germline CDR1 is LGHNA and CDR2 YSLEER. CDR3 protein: CASSQGRTGTEAFF. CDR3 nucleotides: TGCGCCAGCAGCCAAGGGCGGACAGGGACTGAAGCTTTCTTT.

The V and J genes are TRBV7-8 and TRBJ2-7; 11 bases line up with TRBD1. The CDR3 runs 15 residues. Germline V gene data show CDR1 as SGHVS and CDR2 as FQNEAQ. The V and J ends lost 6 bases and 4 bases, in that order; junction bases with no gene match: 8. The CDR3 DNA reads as TGTGCCAGCAGTTGGGACAGGGGGGATCTATACGAGCAGTACTTC. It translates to CASSWDRGDLYEQYF. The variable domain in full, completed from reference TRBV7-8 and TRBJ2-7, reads GAGVSQSPRYKVAKRGQDVALRCDPISGHVSLFWYQQALGQGPEFLTYFQNEAQLDKSGLPSDRFFAERPEGSVSTLKIQRTQQEDSAVYLCASSWDRGDLYEQYFGPGTRLTVT.

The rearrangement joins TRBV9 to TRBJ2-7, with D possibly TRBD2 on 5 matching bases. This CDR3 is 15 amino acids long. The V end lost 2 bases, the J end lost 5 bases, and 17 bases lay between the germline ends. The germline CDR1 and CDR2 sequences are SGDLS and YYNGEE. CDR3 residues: CASSVSDGLGNEQYF. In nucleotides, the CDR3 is TGTGCCAGCAGCGTTTCGGACGGGCTCGGGAACGAGCAGTACTTC.

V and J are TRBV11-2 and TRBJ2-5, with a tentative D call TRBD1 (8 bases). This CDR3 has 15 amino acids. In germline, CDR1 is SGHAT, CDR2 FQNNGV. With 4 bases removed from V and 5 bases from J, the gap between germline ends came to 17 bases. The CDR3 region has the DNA TGTGCCAGCAGCTCCTACAGGGGGGGGGCGGAGACCCAGTACTTC. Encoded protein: CASSSYRGGAETQYF.

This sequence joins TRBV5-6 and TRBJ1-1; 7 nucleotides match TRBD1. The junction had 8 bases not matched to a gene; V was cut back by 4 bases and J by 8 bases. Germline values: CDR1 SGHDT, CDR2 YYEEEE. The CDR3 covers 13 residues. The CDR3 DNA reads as TGTGCCAGCAGCCATAGAGGGGGCGGGGAAGCTTTCTTT. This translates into CASSHRGGGEAFF.

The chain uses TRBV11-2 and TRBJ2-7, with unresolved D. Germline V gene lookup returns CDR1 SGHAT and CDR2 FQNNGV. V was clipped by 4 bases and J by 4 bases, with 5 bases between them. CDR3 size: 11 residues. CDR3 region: CASSYSYEQYF. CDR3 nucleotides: TGTGCCAGCAGCTATTCTTACGAGCAGTACTTC.

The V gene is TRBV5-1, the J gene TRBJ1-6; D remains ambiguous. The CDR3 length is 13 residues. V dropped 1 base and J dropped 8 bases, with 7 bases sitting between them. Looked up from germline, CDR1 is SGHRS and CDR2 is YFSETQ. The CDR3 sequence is CASSLRSDSPLHF. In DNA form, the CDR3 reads TGCGCCAGCAGCTTGCGGTCGGATTCACCCCTCCACTTT.

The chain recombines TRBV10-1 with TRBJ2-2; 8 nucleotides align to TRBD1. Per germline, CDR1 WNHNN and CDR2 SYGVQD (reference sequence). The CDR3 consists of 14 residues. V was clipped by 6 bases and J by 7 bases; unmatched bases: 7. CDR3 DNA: TGCGCCAGCAGCCTCGGACAGGGTAGCGGGGAGCTGTTTTTT. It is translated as CASSLGQGSGELFF.

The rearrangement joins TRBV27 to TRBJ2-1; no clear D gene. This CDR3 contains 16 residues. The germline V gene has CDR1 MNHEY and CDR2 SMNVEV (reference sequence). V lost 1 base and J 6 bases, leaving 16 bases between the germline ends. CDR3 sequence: CASSLFPSGLGNEQFF. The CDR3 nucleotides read TGTGCCAGCAGTTTATTCCCCTCAGGCTTGGGCAATGAGCAGTTCTTC.

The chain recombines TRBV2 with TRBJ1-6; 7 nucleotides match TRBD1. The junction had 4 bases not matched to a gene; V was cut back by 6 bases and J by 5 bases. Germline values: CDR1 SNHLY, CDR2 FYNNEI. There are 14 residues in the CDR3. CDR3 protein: CASSSGQNNSPLHF. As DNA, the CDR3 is TGTGCCAGCAGCTCGGGACAGAATAATTCACCCCTCCACTTT.

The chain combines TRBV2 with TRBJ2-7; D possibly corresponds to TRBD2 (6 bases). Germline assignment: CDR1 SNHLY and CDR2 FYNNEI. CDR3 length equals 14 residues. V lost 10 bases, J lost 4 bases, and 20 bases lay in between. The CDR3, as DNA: TGTGCCACTGCGAGGGGAGGTTCGCCTTACGAGCAGTACTTC. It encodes CATARGGSPYEQYF.

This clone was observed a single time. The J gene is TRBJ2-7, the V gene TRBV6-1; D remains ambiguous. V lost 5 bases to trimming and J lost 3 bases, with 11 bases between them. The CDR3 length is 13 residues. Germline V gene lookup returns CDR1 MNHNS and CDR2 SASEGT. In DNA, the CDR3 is TGTGCCAGCAGTTCAGAACGGGTCTACGAGCAGTACTTC. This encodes CASSSERVYEQYF.

CDR3: CASSLLSPFDTTDTQYF. The CDR3 DNA reads as TGTGCCAGCAGTTTGCTTTCCCCTTTTGACACCACAGATACGCAGTATTTT. The chain employs TRBV27 and TRBJ2-3, with D uncertain. The V and J ends lost 3 bases and 2 bases respectively, with 18 bases between them. CDR3 length equals 17 residues. Germline CDR1 MNHEY, CDR2 SMNVEV (reference sequence).

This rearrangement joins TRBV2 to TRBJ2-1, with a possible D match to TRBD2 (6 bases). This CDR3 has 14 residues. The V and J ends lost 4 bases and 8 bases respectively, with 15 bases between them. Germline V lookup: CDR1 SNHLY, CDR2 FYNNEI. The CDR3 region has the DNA TGTGCCAGCAGTGTGGGACTTAATCGGGATGAGCAGTTCTTC. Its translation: CASSVGLNRDEQFF.

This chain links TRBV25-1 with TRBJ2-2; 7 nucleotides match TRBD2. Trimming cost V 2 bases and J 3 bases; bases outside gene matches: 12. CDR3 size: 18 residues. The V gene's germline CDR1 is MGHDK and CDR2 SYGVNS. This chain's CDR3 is CASSEPPGGRADTGELFF. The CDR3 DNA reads TGTGCCAGCAGTGAACCCCCGGGGGGAAGAGCGGACACCGGGGAGCTGTTTTTT.

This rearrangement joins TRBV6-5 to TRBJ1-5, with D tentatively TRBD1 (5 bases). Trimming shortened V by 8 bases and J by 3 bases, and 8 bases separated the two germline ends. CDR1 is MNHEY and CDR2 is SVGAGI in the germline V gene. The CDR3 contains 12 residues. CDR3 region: CASGAYNQPQHF. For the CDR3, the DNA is TGTGCCAGCGGGGCTTACAATCAGCCCCAGCATTTT.

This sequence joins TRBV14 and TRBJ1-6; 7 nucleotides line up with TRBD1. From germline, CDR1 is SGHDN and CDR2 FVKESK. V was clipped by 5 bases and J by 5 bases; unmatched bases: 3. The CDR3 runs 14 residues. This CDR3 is CASSEGTDNSPLHF. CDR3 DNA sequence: TGTGCCAGCAGCGAAGGGACAGATAATTCACCCCTCCACTTT.

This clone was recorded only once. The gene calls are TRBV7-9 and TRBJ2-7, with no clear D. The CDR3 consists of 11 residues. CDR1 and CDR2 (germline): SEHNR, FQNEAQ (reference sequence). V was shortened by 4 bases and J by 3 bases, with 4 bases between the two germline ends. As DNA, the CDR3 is TGTGCCAGCAGCTCATTCTACGAGCAGTACTTC. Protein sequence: CASSSFYEQYF.

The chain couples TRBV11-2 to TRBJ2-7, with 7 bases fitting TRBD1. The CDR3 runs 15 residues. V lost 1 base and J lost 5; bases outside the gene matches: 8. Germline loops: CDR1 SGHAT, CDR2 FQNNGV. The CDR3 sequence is CASSLGDRARDEQYF. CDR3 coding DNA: TGTGCCAGCAGCTTAGGAGACAGGGCTCGGGACGAGCAGTACTTC.

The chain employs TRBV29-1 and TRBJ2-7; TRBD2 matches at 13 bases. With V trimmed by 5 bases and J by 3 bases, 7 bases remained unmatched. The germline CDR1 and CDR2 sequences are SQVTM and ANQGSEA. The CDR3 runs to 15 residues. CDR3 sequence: CSVYTTSGGFYEQYF. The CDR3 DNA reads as TGCAGCGTTTATACGACTAGCGGGGGGTTCTACGAGCAGTACTTC.